This TCR beta chain was recorded in a study of cytomegalovirus exposure and HLA in healthy donors. A multiplex PCR was run with 60 Vbeta primers and 13 Jbeta primers. Libraries were prepared by immunoSEQ multiplex PCR; TCRdb keeps only in-frame clonotypes and omits some of them. Of approximately 270,000 clones listed, 75% to 85% were seen once; the top ten hold about 0.28%. Germline CDR1 and CDR2: SGHRS and YFSETQ. V dropped 5 bases and J dropped 0 bases, with 4 bases sitting between them. The CDR3 extends over 12 amino acids. The gene calls are TRBV5-1 and TRBJ2-3, with D hard to call. Source material: PBMCs. This TCR was sampled from a girl aged 2 to 9 in good health and CMV-seronegative. Here the CDR3 DNA reads TGCGCCAGCAGGCTAAGCACAGATACGCAGTATTTT. This sequence encodes CASRLSTDTQYF.